The entry below gives a single T cell receptor beta chain sequence along with its context. The source of the sample is a study of shared clonotypes between healthy human individuals. Assay: immunoSEQ multiplex PCR; the TCRdb copy retains only in-frame clones and omits some. The profile shows around 500,000 clones, about 82% of them singletons. The junction had 8 bases not matched to a gene; V was cut back by 5 bases and J by 7 bases. The germline V gene has CDR1 SGHRS and CDR2 YFSETQ. The CDR3 extends over 13 amino acids. V gene TRBV5-1 combines with J gene TRBJ2-7; 8 bases are shared with TRBD1. The clonotype originates from a middle-aged woman in good health. Some clones in this sample may be carry-over from other donors' samples. Sequenced material: PBMCs. CDR3 bases: TGCGCCAGCAGGCCCCAGGGGGCGAATGAGCAGTACTTC. Encoded protein: CASRPQGANEQYF.